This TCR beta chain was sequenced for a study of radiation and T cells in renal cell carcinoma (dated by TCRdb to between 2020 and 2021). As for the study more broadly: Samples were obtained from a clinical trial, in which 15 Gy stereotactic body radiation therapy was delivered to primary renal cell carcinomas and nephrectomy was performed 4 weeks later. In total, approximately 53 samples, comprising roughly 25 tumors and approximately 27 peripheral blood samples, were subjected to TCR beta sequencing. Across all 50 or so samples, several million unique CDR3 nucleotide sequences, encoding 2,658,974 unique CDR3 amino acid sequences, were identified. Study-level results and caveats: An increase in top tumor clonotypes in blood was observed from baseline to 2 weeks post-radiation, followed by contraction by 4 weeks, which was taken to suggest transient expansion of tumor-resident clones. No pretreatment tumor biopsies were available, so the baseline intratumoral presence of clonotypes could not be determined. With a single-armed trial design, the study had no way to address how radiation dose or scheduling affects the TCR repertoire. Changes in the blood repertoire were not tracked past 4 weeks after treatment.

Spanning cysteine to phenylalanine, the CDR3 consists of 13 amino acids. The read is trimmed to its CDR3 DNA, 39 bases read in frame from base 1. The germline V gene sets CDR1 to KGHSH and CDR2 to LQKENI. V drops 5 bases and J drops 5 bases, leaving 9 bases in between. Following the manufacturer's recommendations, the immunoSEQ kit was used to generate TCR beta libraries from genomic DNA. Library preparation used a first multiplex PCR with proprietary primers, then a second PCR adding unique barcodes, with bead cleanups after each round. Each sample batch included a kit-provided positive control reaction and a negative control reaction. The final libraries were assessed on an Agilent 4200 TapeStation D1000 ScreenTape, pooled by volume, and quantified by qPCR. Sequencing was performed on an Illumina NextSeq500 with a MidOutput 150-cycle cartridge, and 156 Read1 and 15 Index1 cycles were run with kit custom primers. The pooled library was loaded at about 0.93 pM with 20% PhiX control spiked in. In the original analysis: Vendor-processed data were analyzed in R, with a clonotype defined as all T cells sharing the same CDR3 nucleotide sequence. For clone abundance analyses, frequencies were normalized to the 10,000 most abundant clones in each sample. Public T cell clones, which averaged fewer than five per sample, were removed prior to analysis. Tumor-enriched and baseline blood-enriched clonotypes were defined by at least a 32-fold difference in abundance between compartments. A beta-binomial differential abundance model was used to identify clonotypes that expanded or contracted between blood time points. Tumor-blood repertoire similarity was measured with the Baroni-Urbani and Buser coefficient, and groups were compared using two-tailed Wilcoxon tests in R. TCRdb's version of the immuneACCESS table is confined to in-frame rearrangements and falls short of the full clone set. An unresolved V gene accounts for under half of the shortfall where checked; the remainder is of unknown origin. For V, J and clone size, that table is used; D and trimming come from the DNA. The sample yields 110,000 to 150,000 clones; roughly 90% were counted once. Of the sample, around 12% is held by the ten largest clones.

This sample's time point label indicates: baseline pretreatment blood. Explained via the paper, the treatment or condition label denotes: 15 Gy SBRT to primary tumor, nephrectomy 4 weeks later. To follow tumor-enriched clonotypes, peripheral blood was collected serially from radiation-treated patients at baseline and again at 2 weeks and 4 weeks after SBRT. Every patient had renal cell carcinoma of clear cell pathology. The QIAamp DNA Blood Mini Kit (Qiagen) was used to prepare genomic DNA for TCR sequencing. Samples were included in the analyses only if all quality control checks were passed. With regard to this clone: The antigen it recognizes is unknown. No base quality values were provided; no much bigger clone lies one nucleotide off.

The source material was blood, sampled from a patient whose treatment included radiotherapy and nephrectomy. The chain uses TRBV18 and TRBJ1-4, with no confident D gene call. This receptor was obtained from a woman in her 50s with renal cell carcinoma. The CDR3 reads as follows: CASSWSSNEKLFF. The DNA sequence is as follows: TGTGCCAGCTCATGGAGTTCCAATGAAAAACTGTTTTTT.